Presented here are 18 T cell receptor beta chains from one specimen sequenced in a study of blood T cell repertoires in COVID-19. Here immunoSEQ multiplex PCR was the method, and the copy in TCRdb shows in-frame clones only, minus some. The sample lists nearly 200,000 clones; about 88% were seen once. Sequencing was performed on peripheral blood. The receptors derive from a woman in her thirties or forties who had recovered from COVID-19.

The rearrangement uses TRBV7-8 and TRBJ2-5; tentative D call: TRBD1 (5 bases). The germline V and J ends were trimmed by 6 bases and 4 bases, with 15 bases remaining between them. This CDR3 region has 14 residues. CDR1 is SGHVS and CDR2 is FQNEAQ in the germline V gene. CDR3 sequence (DNA): TGTGCCAGCAGGGGGCCAGCTAGTGTAGAGACCCAGTACTTC. Amino acids: CASRGPASVETQYF.

The genes are TRBV12-5 and TRBJ2-2, with 13 bases aligning to TRBD2. Germline CDR1 LGHNT, CDR2 FRNRAP. V dropped 3 bases and J dropped 1; count of bases not matched to a gene: 11. The CDR3 loop spans 20 amino acids. The DNA for the CDR3 is TGTGCTAGTGGTTTCAGACAGACTAGCGGGAGGAACGTGAACACCGGGGAGCTGTTTTTT. Protein product: CASGFRQTSGRNVNTGELFF.

This clone came up once. This chain uses TRBV19 with TRBJ1-5, with TRBD1 matching 9 bases. The CDR3 runs 15 residues. V shed 5 bases and J 5 bases; nucleotides not matched to a gene: 7. Germline-derived CDR1 and CDR2 are LNHDA and SQIVND (reference sequence). CDR3 sequence reads: CASSPRDRVDQPQHF. Written as DNA, the CDR3 is TGTGCCAGTAGTCCCCGGGACAGGGTGGATCAGCCCCAGCATTTT.

The chain couples TRBV29-1 to TRBJ2-7; TRBD1 aligns across 7 bases. The CDR3 loop spans 12 amino acids. Germline V gene lookup returns CDR1 SQVTM and CDR2 ANQGSEA. The trim removed 2 bases at V and 7 bases at J, leaving 5 bases unmatched. CDR3 loop: CSVERDSLEQYF. DNA for the CDR3: TGCAGCGTTGAACGGGACAGTCTAGAGCAGTACTTC.

A few counts support this clone. The genes are TRBV11-3 and TRBJ2-7; D not resolved. Germline CDR1 SGHNT, CDR2 YENEEA. There are 14 residues in the CDR3. V lost 5 bases and J 0 bases, leaving 11 bases between the germline ends. CDR3 region: CASSPQASSYEQYF. In DNA form, the CDR3 reads TGTGCCAGCAGCCCTCAGGCCTCCTCCTACGAGCAGTACTTC.

This rearrangement joins TRBV30 to TRBJ1-3; D is unresolved. CDR1 GTSNPN and CDR2 SVGIG come from the germline V gene (reference sequence). This CDR3 comprises 13 residues. The V and J ends lost 2 bases and 6 bases respectively, with 11 bases between them. The CDR3 region has the DNA TGTGCCTGGAGTCGAGGGCTTGAAAACACCATATATTTT. It specifies CAWSRGLENTIYF.

V and J are TRBV30 and TRBJ2-2; a possible D gene is TRBD1 (5 bases). V was shortened by 2 bases and J by 0 bases, with 16 bases between the two germline ends. The germline V gene has CDR1 GTSNPN and CDR2 SVGIG (reference sequence). This CDR3 region has 17 residues. The CDR3 coding sequence is TGTGCCTGGAGTCCCCCAGGACACCGACCGAACACCGGGGAGCTGTTTTTT. Protein product: CAWSPPGHRPNTGELFF.

The chain employs TRBV27 and TRBJ1-2; 8 bases match TRBD1. There are 15 residues in the CDR3. CDR1 is MNHEY and CDR2 is SMNVEV in the germline V gene (reference sequence). V trimming: 4 bases; J trimming: 4 bases; junction bases outside the gene matches: 8. CDR3 sequence reads: CASSSIPGQGYGYTF. As DNA, the CDR3 is TGTGCCAGCAGTTCTATCCCCGGACAGGGCTATGGCTACACCTTC.

This clone has just a few counts. This rearrangement joins TRBV7-2 to TRBJ1-1; no firm D call. CDR1 SGHTA and CDR2 FQGNSA come from the germline V gene. V dropped 3 bases and J dropped 3 bases, with 5 bases sitting between them. The CDR3 extends over 12 amino acids. The CDR3 nucleotides are TGTGCCAGCAGCTTTTCGGACACTGAAGCTTTCTTT. This gives the protein CASSFSDTEAFF.

This chain connects TRBV28 to TRBJ1-5, with no clear D. The V and J ends lost 7 bases and 1 base respectively, with 14 bases between them. The CDR3 sequence is 15 residues long. CDR1 and CDR2 (germline): MDHEN, SYDVKM. CDR3 sequence reads: CASTMFRVSNQPQHF. The CDR3 DNA follows: TGTGCCAGCACCATGTTTCGGGTAAGCAATCAGCCCCAGCATTTT.

This clone was picked up one time. The CDR3 here is CAWRKTGNTEAFF. In DNA form, the CDR3 reads TGTGCCTGGAGGAAGACAGGGAACACTGAAGCTTTCTTT. The chain couples TRBV30 to TRBJ1-1; tentatively, D is TRBD1 (6 bases). This CDR3 spans 13 amino acids. Germline V gene data show CDR1 as GTSNPN and CDR2 as SVGIG (reference sequence). With 3 bases removed from V and 1 base from J, the gap between germline ends came to 9 bases. The full variable domain, in which reference TRBV30 and TRBJ1-1 provide the parts outside the CDR3, is SQTIHQWPATLVQPVGSPLSLECTVEGTSNPNLYWYRQAAGRGLQLLFYSVGIGQISSEVPQNLSASRPQDRQFILSSKKLLLSDSGFYLCAWRKTGNTEAFFGQGTRLTVV.

The V and J genes are TRBV30 and TRBJ1-1; D unclear. The V gene lost 5 bases and the J gene lost 0 bases, with 4 bases spanning the gap. This CDR3 has 11 amino acids. Germline-derived CDR1 and CDR2 are GTSNPN and SVGIG (reference sequence). The CDR3 sequence is CAWGLNTEAFF. DNA of the CDR3: TGTGCCTGGGGCTTGAACACTGAAGCTTTCTTT.

The gene calls are TRBV6-5 and TRBJ2-5; 12 nucleotides align to TRBD1. Per germline, CDR1 MNHEY and CDR2 SVGAGI. After removal of 6 bases from V and 5 bases from J, the junction contained 7 bases not matched to a gene. This CDR3 comprises 15 residues. CDR3 nucleotide sequence: TGTGCCAGCAGCCCCGGGACAGGGGGCCGGGAGACCCAGTACTTC. Translated, it gives CASSPGTGGRETQYF.

V gene TRBV13 combines with J gene TRBJ1-4, with 7 nucleotides matching TRBD1. Looked up from germline, CDR1 is PRHDT and CDR2 is FYEKMQ (reference sequence). V shed 3 bases, J shed 6 bases, and the junction held 1 base outside the gene matches. The CDR3 length is 13 residues. As DNA, the CDR3 is TGTGCCAGCAGCTTCGGGACAGATGAAAAACTGTTTTTT. Protein sequence: CASSFGTDEKLFF.

CDR3 sequence reads: CASSSGQGDEKLFF. In DNA, the CDR3 is TGTGCCAGCAGCTCCGGACAGGGAGATGAAAAACTGTTTTTT. V and J are TRBV7-2 and TRBJ1-4; TRBD1 matches 8 bases. There are 14 residues in the CDR3. CDR1 SGHTA and CDR2 FQGNSA come from the germline V gene. The trim removed 4 bases at V and 6 bases at J, leaving 4 bases unmatched.

The chain recombines TRBV5-1 with TRBJ2-6, with TRBD1 matching 8 bases. The CDR3 extends over 16 amino acids. Germline CDR1 SGHRS, CDR2 YFSETQ. The V gene end was trimmed by 1 base and the J gene end by 3 bases; junction bases not matched to a gene: 3. CDR3 in DNA: TGCGCCAGCAGCTTGCAGGGGGCCCTTGGGGCCAACGTCCTGACTTTC. It translates to CASSLQGALGANVLTF.

The genes are TRBV2 and TRBJ2-2; 9 bases align to TRBD1. CDR3 size: 14 residues. The V segment lost 6 bases and the J segment 4 bases; nucleotides outside the gene matches: 3. Germline V gene data show CDR1 as SNHLY and CDR2 as FYNNEI. In DNA, the CDR3 is TGTGCCAGCAGAGGACAGGGGAGCACCGGGGAGCTGTTTTTT. Translation gives CASRGQGSTGELFF.

CDR3 in DNA: TGTGCCAGCAGTGCGGGGACAGGGGTATGGGAGCAGTACTTC. It translates to CASSAGTGVWEQYF. The V call is TRBV2, the J call TRBJ2-7, with 10 bases that match TRBD1. V was pared by 4 bases and J by 7 bases, with 7 bases of the junction left unmatched. The CDR3 loop spans 14 amino acids. Germline V gene lookup returns CDR1 SNHLY and CDR2 FYNNEI.